A selection of T cell receptor beta chains follows, all from one sample in a study of shared clonotypes between healthy human individuals. The data were produced by immunoSEQ multiplex PCR, yet TCRdb's version contains in-frame clones alone and is incomplete. The repertoire holds around 500,000 clones, with 76% as singletons. The sample comprised PBMCs. The receptors come from a woman aged 40 to 50 in good health. Some clones in this sample may be carry-over from other donors' samples. Both conserved end residues are part of each CDR3. The D gene is left open where the match is weak. The size field is filled for only some rows; it gives once, few, many or a size class.

>TRBJ2-2|.|TRBV2|.
TGTGCCAGCAGTCGTGACACCGGGGAGCTGTTTTTT
CASSRDTGELFF
>TRBJ2-2|.|TRBV7-2|.
TGTGCCAGCAGCTTTACAGTAAACACCGGGGAGCTGTTTTTT
CASSFTVNTGELFF
>TRBJ2-7|TRBD1|TRBV28|.
TGTGCCAGCAGTTTATCCCCAGGGGGCGGCGAGCAGTACTTC
CASSLSPGGGEQYF
>TRBJ1-1|TRBD1|TRBV5-1|.
TGCGCCAGCAGCTTGGGGGACAGTACAGAGGCTGAAGCTTTCTTT
CASSLGDSTEAEAFF
>TRBJ1-1|.|TRBV28|.
TGTGCCAGCAGTTTCGGTTCGGTCACTGAAGCTTTCTTT
CASSFGSVTEAFF
>TRBJ2-7|.|TRBV5-4|.
TGTGCCAGCAGCTTGGCAGGGTCCACCTACGAGCAGTACTTC
CASSLAGSTYEQYF
>TRBJ2-1|TRBD2|TRBV4-2|few
TGTGCCAGCAGCCAAGTTGGGACTAGCGGTTACAATGAGCAGTTCTTC
CASSQVGTSGYNEQFF
>TRBJ1-4|.|TRBV2|once
TGTGCCAGCAGCGACGGGACGCCAGGTCGTCGTGAAAAACTGTTTTTT
CASSDGTPGRREKLFF
>TRBJ2-1|.|TRBV15|.
TGTGCCACCAGCAGAGATCAAACTACCAAGTATGAGCAGTTCTTC
CATSRDQTTKYEQFF
>TRBJ2-7|.|TRBV4-2|.
TGTGCCAGCAGCCAAGTGGGCGGAGAATACGAGCAGTACTTC
CASSQVGGEYEQYF
>TRBJ2-5|.|TRBV9|few
TGTGCCAGCAGCGAGAGACTAGAAGAGACCCAGTACTTC
CASSERLEETQYF
>TRBJ2-7|.|TRBV9|.
TGTGCCAGCAGCGTAGATGCTAGTTTAGGGTCCTACGAGCAGTACTTC
CASSVDASLGSYEQYF
>TRBJ2-5|TRBD2|TRBV2|.
TGTGCCAGCAGTGGACTAGCGGGAGAGACCCAGTACTTC
CASSGLAGETQYF
>TRBJ2-1|TRBD2|TRBV7-2|.
TGTGCCAGCGGATTTAGCGGGTCTATCAATGAGCAGTTCTTC
CASGFSGSINEQFF
>TRBJ1-2|.|TRBV6-4|.
TGTGCCAGCAGTAACCAACAGGGAAGTGGCTACACCTTC
CASSNQQGSGYTF
>TRBJ1-2|TRBD1|TRBV13|.
TGTGCCAGCAGCCTAAGCACAGGGGGCTATGGCTACACCTTC
CASSLSTGGYGYTF
>TRBJ1-6|TRBD1|TRBV14|.
TGTGCCAGCAGCCCTCAGACAGGGGAGCTTTCACCCCTCCACTTT
CASSPQTGELSPLHF
>TRBJ2-7|.|TRBV7-2|few
TGTGCCAGCAGCTTAGGAGGGACTCCCAAGCAGTACTTC
CASSLGGTPKQYF
>TRBJ2-2|.|TRBV20-1|.
TGCAGTGCTGGTTGCGCCGGGGAGCTGTTTTTT
CSAGCAGELFF
>TRBJ2-3|.|TRBV21-1|.
TGTGCCAGCAGCAAACTCGATTCCTCTAGCACAGATACGCAGTATTTT
CASSKLDSSSTDTQYF
>TRBJ2-2|.|TRBV7-9|.
TGTGCCAGCAGCTTTCCTGTCGGGGAGCTGTTTTTT
CASSFPVGELFF
>TRBJ2-7|TRBD2|TRBV29-1|.
TGCAGCGCTGGACTAGCGGACGGGGAGCAGTACTTC
CSAGLADGEQYF
>TRBJ2-2|.|TRBV10-2|.
TGCGCCAGCAGGCATGGGACATTCGGAAGGAACACCGGGGAGCTGTTTTTT
CASRHGTFGRNTGELFF
>TRBJ1-4|TRBD1|TRBV5-5|.
TGTGCCAGCAGCTTAGGACAGGGTAGGGAAAAACTGTTTTTT
CASSLGQGREKLFF
>TRBJ2-3|.|TRBV11-3|.
TGTGCCAGCAGCTTAACAGCTAGCACAGATACGCAGTATTTT
CASSLTASTDTQYF
>TRBJ1-6|.|TRBV18|.
TGTGCCAGCTCACCACCGTCCTCACCGAACCTCCACTTT
CASSPPSSPNLHF
>TRBJ2-3|.|TRBV15|.
TGTGCCACCAGCAGAGATGGGCTAGCATCAGATACGCAGTATTTT
CATSRDGLASDTQYF
>TRBJ2-7|TRBD1|TRBV7-2|.
TGTGCCAGCAGCTTTGACAGGGTATACGAGCAGTACTTC
CASSFDRVYEQYF
>TRBJ1-1|.|TRBV29-1|many
TGCAGCGTTGCGCGGGGGGGTGAAGCTTTCTTT
CSVARGGEAFF
>TRBJ2-3|TRBD2|TRBV19|.
TGTGCCAGTAGTATCGAAGCGGGAGTCGGAACAGATACGCAGTATTTT
CASSIEAGVGTDTQYF
>TRBJ2-7|TRBD1|TRBV19|.
TGTGCCAGTAGTATTCTCGCGGGACAGGGCTACGAGCAGTACTTC
CASSILAGQGYEQYF
>TRBJ2-3|TRBD2|TRBV4-2|.
TGTGCCAGCAGCCAATTAGCGGGAGTGATGACAGATACGCAGTATTTT
CASSQLAGVMTDTQYF
>TRBJ2-1|.|TRBV19|.
TGTGCCAGTAGTACTGACAGGTGGGGTGGCGGGGGACTCTCCTACAATGAGCAGTTCTTC
CASSTDRWGGGGLSYNEQFF
>TRBJ1-2|.|TRBV28|few
TGTGCCAGCAGGGCACTTGGCTATGGCTACACCTTC
CASRALGYGYTF
>TRBJ1-5|.|TRBV19|.
TGTGCCAGTAGCCTGAGTACCCAGGCCTTTCAGCCCCAGCATTTT
CASSLSTQAFQPQHF
>TRBJ2-1|.|TRBV6-5|.
TGTGCCAGCAGTTACCCGAGGGGTGAGCAGTTCTTC
CASSYPRGEQFF
>TRBJ2-1|.|TRBV19|.
TGTGCCAGTAGTGAGGAGCGGCCCTCTATCTACAATGAGCAGTTCTTC
CASSEERPSIYNEQFF
>TRBJ2-7|TRBD2|TRBV5-1|.
TGCGCCAGCAGCTCCCGGCCCCTAGCGGGAGGGTACGAGCAGTACTTC
CASSSRPLAGGYEQYF
>TRBJ2-1|.|TRBV10-3|.
TGTGCCATCAGTGAGGTGACGGGAGCACCCAATGAGCAGTTCTTC
CAISEVTGAPNEQFF
>TRBJ2-1|.|TRBV15|.
TGTGCCACCAGCGCCCAAAAGGGGCAGGGGCCTCAAAAAACCTACAATGAACAGTTCTTC
CATSAQKGQGPQKTYNEQFF
>TRBJ1-5|.|TRBV30|many
TGTGCCTGGAGTGTACGGGTCAATCAGCCCCAGCATTTT
CAWSVRVNQPQHF
>TRBJ1-1|.|TRBV29-1|few
TGCAGCGTTGGGAACGGCGAAACTGAAGCTTTCTTT
CSVGNGETEAFF
>TRBJ2-2|.|TRBV7-2|.
TGTGCCAGCAGCCGACACACCGGGGAGCTGTTTTTT
CASSRHTGELFF
>TRBJ2-7|TRBD1|TRBV5-1|.
TGCGCCAGCAGCTTGACCGGGACAGGGACCTACGAGCAGTACTTC
CASSLTGTGTYEQYF
>TRBJ2-7|.|TRBV5-1|.
TGCGCCAGCAGCTTATCAGGGGACTCCTACGAGCAGTACTTC
CASSLSGDSYEQYF
>TRBJ1-5|.|TRBV28|.
TGTGCCAGCAGTTTACCCGACAGATATAGCAATCAGCCCCAGCATTTT
CASSLPDRYSNQPQHF
>TRBJ2-4|.|TRBV11-2|.
TGTGCCAGCAGCCCAGGACTGAACATTCAGTACTTC
CASSPGLNIQYF
>TRBJ2-3|TRBD2|TRBV5-1|many
TGCGCCAGCAGCAGCGGGACTAGCGGTCTCACAGATACGCAGTATTTT
CASSSGTSGLTDTQYF
>TRBJ1-5|.|TRBV7-2|once
TGTGCCAGCAGCTTGCAGAATTCTCAGCCCCAGCATTTT
CASSLQNSQPQHF
>TRBJ2-1|TRBD2|TRBV29-1|many
TGCAGCGTTGTAGAGCGGGAGGTACACAATGAGCAGTTCTTC
CSVVEREVHNEQFF
>TRBJ2-1|TRBD2|TRBV7-8|.
TGTGCCAGCAGCATAACCCGACTAGCGTGGTACAATGAGCAGTTCTTC
CASSITRLAWYNEQFF
>TRBJ2-5|TRBD1|TRBV2|.
TGTGCCAGCAGTTGGACAGGAGAGACCCAGTACTTC
CASSWTGETQYF
>TRBJ2-2|TRBD1|TRBV10-1|.
TGCGCCAGCAGCGGGACAGGGTTGTCCGGGGAGCTGTTTTTT
CASSGTGLSGELFF
>TRBJ2-7|.|TRBV4-3|few
TGCGCCAGCAGCCCGCCGGACGAGTGGTACTTC
CASSPPDEWYF